The rows below give T cell receptor beta chains drawn from one sample of a study of beta chain features in type 1 diabetes. TCRdb's copy holds only in-frame clones and misses some; the assay was immunoSEQ multiplex PCR. The sample lists roughly 450,000 clones, over 10% occurring once. The sample was naive CD4+ T cells from blood. The receptors originated from a woman aged 18-29 years in good health. CDR3s include the opening cysteine and the closing phenylalanine or tryptophan. D genes are given only for firm matches. The size of a clone is reported for some rows only, either as once, few or many, or as a class for expanded clones.

CDR3nt: TGTGCCAGCAGCCAGGAGGGGGGCAATCAGCCCCAGCATTTT
CDR3aa: CASSQEGGNQPQHF
len: 14
j_gene: TRBJ1-5
v_gene: TRBV7-2
abundance: NA
d_gene: NA

CDR3nt: TGTGCCAGCAGCGTACAGCTGGACTCCTATGGCTACACCTTC
CDR3aa: CASSVQLDSYGYTF
len: 14
j_gene: TRBJ1-2
v_gene: TRBV7-9
abundance: few
d_gene: NA

CDR3nt: TGTGCCAGCAGTTTTACGGTCGGGAGGGAAGATACGCAGTATTTT
CDR3aa: CASSFTVGREDTQYF
len: 15
j_gene: TRBJ2-3
v_gene: TRBV27
abundance: few
d_gene: TRBD2

CDR3nt: TGTGCCTCCGGGACAACCAAAAACATTCAGTACTTC
CDR3aa: CASGTTKNIQYF
len: 12
j_gene: TRBJ2-4
v_gene: TRBV7-8
abundance: NA
d_gene: NA

CDR3nt: TGTGCCAGCAGTTACAATACGGGGCAAGGCTACACCTTC
CDR3aa: CASSYNTGQGYTF
len: 13
j_gene: TRBJ1-2
v_gene: TRBV6-5
abundance: few
d_gene: NA

CDR3nt: TGCGCCAGCAGCTTGATGCAGGGGGACTACAATGAGCAGTTCTTC
CDR3aa: CASSLMQGDYNEQFF
len: 15
j_gene: TRBJ2-1
v_gene: TRBV5-1
abundance: few
d_gene: TRBD1

CDR3nt: TGTGCCAGCAGCAGAACTGGAAACACCATATATTTT
CDR3aa: CASSRTGNTIYF
len: 12
j_gene: TRBJ1-3
v_gene: TRBV9
abundance: NA
d_gene: NA

CDR3nt: TGTGCCAGCAGTAAGGGACTAGCGGGGCGGGAGACCCAGTACTTC
CDR3aa: CASSKGLAGRETQYF
len: 15
j_gene: TRBJ2-5
v_gene: TRBV25-1
abundance: NA
d_gene: TRBD2

CDR3nt: TGTGCCAGCAGGGACACCTCTGAAGGCACTGAAGCTTTCTTT
CDR3aa: CASRDTSEGTEAFF
len: 14
j_gene: TRBJ1-1
v_gene: TRBV5-4
abundance: few
d_gene: NA

CDR3nt: TGTGCCAGCAGCCTTACGGGACAGAGAGTAAACTATGGCTACACCTTC
CDR3aa: CASSLTGQRVNYGYTF
len: 16
j_gene: TRBJ1-2
v_gene: TRBV13
abundance: NA
d_gene: TRBD1

CDR3nt: TGTGCCAGCAGTCCTTCACATTGGGCAGATACGCAGTATTTT
CDR3aa: CASSPSHWADTQYF
len: 14
j_gene: TRBJ2-3
v_gene: TRBV7-2
abundance: few
d_gene: NA

CDR3nt: TGTGCCAGCAGGCGGACCGCCGGGGGGCTTGAGACCCAGTACTTC
CDR3aa: CASRRTAGGLETQYF
len: 15
j_gene: TRBJ2-5
v_gene: TRBV7-2
abundance: few
d_gene: NA

CDR3nt: TGTGCCAGCAGCTGGACAGGACAACCGAACACTGAAGCTTTCTTT
CDR3aa: CASSWTGQPNTEAFF
len: 15
j_gene: TRBJ1-1
v_gene: TRBV5-4
abundance: NA
d_gene: TRBD1

CDR3nt: TGTGCCAGCAGTTATCAGGGAGCGGGTGGAGAGACCCAGTACTTC
CDR3aa: CASSYQGAGGETQYF
len: 15
j_gene: TRBJ2-5
v_gene: TRBV7-2
abundance: NA
d_gene: NA

CDR3nt: TGTGCCAGCAGCTCCACCCGCCACGAGCAGTACTTC
CDR3aa: CASSSTRHEQYF
len: 12
j_gene: TRBJ2-7
v_gene: TRBV7-2
abundance: few
d_gene: NA

CDR3nt: TGTGCCAGCAGTTTATACATTCTGAACACTGAAGCTTTCTTT
CDR3aa: CASSLYILNTEAFF
len: 14
j_gene: TRBJ1-1
v_gene: TRBV28
abundance: NA
d_gene: NA

CDR3nt: TGTGCCAGCAGTGGCGGGGCGTACACAGATACGCAGTATTTT
CDR3aa: CASSGGAYTDTQYF
len: 14
j_gene: TRBJ2-3
v_gene: TRBV2
abundance: NA
d_gene: NA

CDR3nt: TGTGCCAGCAGATCCAACAGGGTCAGGAAAAACATTCAGTACTTC
CDR3aa: CASRSNRVRKNIQYF
len: 15
j_gene: TRBJ2-4
v_gene: TRBV6-5
abundance: few
d_gene: NA

CDR3nt: TGTGCCAGCAGGGTAAACAGGGTGCTGTCGCAGTATTTT
CDR3aa: CASRVNRVLSQYF
len: 13
j_gene: TRBJ2-3
v_gene: TRBV21-1
abundance: few
d_gene: NA

CDR3nt: TGTGCCAGCAGCCAAGAGAGGGGCGATCAGCCCCAGCATTTT
CDR3aa: CASSQERGDQPQHF
len: 14
j_gene: TRBJ1-5
v_gene: TRBV4-2
abundance: few
d_gene: NA

CDR3nt: TGCGCCAGCAGCCAGGCCAACAGGGATAATGAAAAACTGTTTTTT
CDR3aa: CASSQANRDNEKLFF
len: 15
j_gene: TRBJ1-4
v_gene: TRBV4-3
abundance: NA
d_gene: NA

CDR3nt: TGTGCCAGCAGCCGATTAGCGGGAGGGAGGGAGCAGTACTTC
CDR3aa: CASSRLAGGREQYF
len: 14
j_gene: TRBJ2-7
v_gene: TRBV11-2
abundance: few
d_gene: TRBD2

CDR3nt: TGTGCCAGCAGCTTTGATGGGGGCGCCCTCTATGGCTACACCTTC
CDR3aa: CASSFDGGALYGYTF
len: 15
j_gene: TRBJ1-2
v_gene: TRBV7-9
abundance: NA
d_gene: NA

CDR3nt: TGCGCCAGCAGCCTGGGCAGTTCGGATACGCAGTATTTT
CDR3aa: CASSLGSSDTQYF
len: 13
j_gene: TRBJ2-3
v_gene: TRBV5-1
abundance: NA
d_gene: NA

CDR3nt: TGTGCCAGCAGCTCTTCGGGACTAGTGCCTGAGCAGTTCTTC
CDR3aa: CASSSSGLVPEQFF
len: 14
j_gene: TRBJ2-1
v_gene: TRBV7-9
abundance: few
d_gene: TRBD2

CDR3nt: TGTGCCAGCAGCTTAAGGACACCTAACTATGGCTACACCTTC
CDR3aa: CASSLRTPNYGYTF
len: 14
j_gene: TRBJ1-2
v_gene: TRBV7-2
abundance: NA
d_gene: NA

CDR3nt: TGCGCCAGCAGCCTTATGGGGCTCTCTGAAGCTTTCTTT
CDR3aa: CASSLMGLSEAFF
len: 13
j_gene: TRBJ1-1
v_gene: TRBV4-3
abundance: NA
d_gene: NA

CDR3nt: TGTGCCAGCAGCGTAGCAAGCGGGAGTATGAATGAGCAGTTCTTC
CDR3aa: CASSVASGSMNEQFF
len: 15
j_gene: TRBJ2-1
v_gene: TRBV4-2
abundance: few
d_gene: TRBD2

CDR3nt: TGCGCCAGCCAGGGGCCAGGGGGGCCCTATCCGAACACCGGGGAGCTGTTTTTT
CDR3aa: CASQGPGGPYPNTGELFF
len: 18
j_gene: TRBJ2-2
v_gene: TRBV4-1
abundance: few
d_gene: NA

CDR3nt: TGTGCCAGCAGCGTCAGCGGGGGGCCCCAAGAGACCCAGTACTTC
CDR3aa: CASSVSGGPQETQYF
len: 15
j_gene: TRBJ2-5
v_gene: TRBV9
abundance: few
d_gene: TRBD2

CDR3nt: TGTGCCAGTAGTATGCGGACAGGGAGGAATGAGCAGTTCTTC
CDR3aa: CASSMRTGRNEQFF
len: 14
j_gene: TRBJ2-1
v_gene: TRBV19
abundance: few
d_gene: TRBD1

CDR3nt: TGTGCCAGCAGCTCCAAGGGGACTAGCGATGAGCAGTTCTTC
CDR3aa: CASSSKGTSDEQFF
len: 14
j_gene: TRBJ2-1
v_gene: TRBV5-4
abundance: few
d_gene: TRBD2

CDR3nt: TGTGCCAGCAGTTTCACCGGGAGCTATGGCTACACCTTC
CDR3aa: CASSFTGSYGYTF
len: 13
j_gene: TRBJ1-2
v_gene: TRBV6-5
abundance: NA
d_gene: NA

CDR3nt: TGTGCCAGTAGTAATAGCGGGAACACAGATACGCAGTATTTT
CDR3aa: CASSNSGNTDTQYF
len: 14
j_gene: TRBJ2-3
v_gene: TRBV19
abundance: few
d_gene: TRBD2

CDR3nt: TGTGCCAGCGCTCGACCCGAAATCGGTGCCTACGAGCAGTACTTC
CDR3aa: CASARPEIGAYEQYF
len: 15
j_gene: TRBJ2-7
v_gene: TRBV9
abundance: few
d_gene: NA

CDR3nt: TGCAGCGCCTCCGTGGATTGGTCCTACGAGCAGTACTTC
CDR3aa: CSASVDWSYEQYF
len: 13
j_gene: TRBJ2-7
v_gene: TRBV29-1
abundance: many
d_gene: NA

CDR3nt: TGTGCCAGCAGCTTAAAGAATTCTGGGGCCAACGTCCTGACTTTC
CDR3aa: CASSLKNSGANVLTF
len: 15
j_gene: TRBJ2-6
v_gene: TRBV7-3
abundance: few
d_gene: NA

CDR3nt: TGTGCCAGCAGCATCAACCGGGAGGGCACAGATACGCAGTATTTT
CDR3aa: CASSINREGTDTQYF
len: 15
j_gene: TRBJ2-3
v_gene: TRBV21-1
abundance: NA
d_gene: NA

CDR3nt: TGTGCCAGCAGTGAAAAATACAGGGCTTTTACGCAGTATTTT
CDR3aa: CASSEKYRAFTQYF
len: 14
j_gene: TRBJ2-3
v_gene: TRBV6-4
abundance: NA
d_gene: NA

CDR3nt: TGTGCCAGCAGCATGGGACTCAGTCCATATACGGATAATGAGCAGTTCTTC
CDR3aa: CASSMGLSPYTDNEQFF
len: 17
j_gene: TRBJ2-1
v_gene: TRBV9
abundance: NA
d_gene: NA

CDR3nt: TGTGCCAGCAGCTCAGGGAGGACGGAGCAGTTCTTC
CDR3aa: CASSSGRTEQFF
len: 12
j_gene: TRBJ2-1
v_gene: TRBV5-4
abundance: NA
d_gene: NA

CDR3nt: TGTGCCAGCAGTTATGGTCACAATGAGCAGTTCTTC
CDR3aa: CASSYGHNEQFF
len: 12
j_gene: TRBJ2-1
v_gene: TRBV6-6
abundance: NA
d_gene: NA

CDR3nt: TGTGCCAGCAGTGAAGAGAGAGCAGGTGGCTACACCTTC
CDR3aa: CASSEERAGGYTF
len: 13
j_gene: TRBJ1-2
v_gene: TRBV2
abundance: few
d_gene: NA

CDR3nt: TGTGCCAGCAGCCCGAAGGGGATATGGCGGGAGGCCGGCTACGAGCAGTACTTC
CDR3aa: CASSPKGIWREAGYEQYF
len: 18
j_gene: TRBJ2-7
v_gene: TRBV7-2
abundance: NA
d_gene: TRBD2

CDR3nt: TGCGCCAGCAGCCAAGCCCAACTAGCGGGAGGGCTTCGGGATACGCAGTATTTT
CDR3aa: CASSQAQLAGGLRDTQYF
len: 18
j_gene: TRBJ2-3
v_gene: TRBV4-1
abundance: NA
d_gene: TRBD2

CDR3nt: TGTGCCACCAGCAGAGTGGACAGGGGGTGGTATGGCTACACCTTC
CDR3aa: CATSRVDRGWYGYTF
len: 15
j_gene: TRBJ1-2
v_gene: TRBV15
abundance: few
d_gene: TRBD1

CDR3nt: TGCGCCAGCAGCCAAGACCCCTGGGGGTCTAAGGCCAAAAACATTCAGTACTTC
CDR3aa: CASSQDPWGSKAKNIQYF
len: 18
j_gene: TRBJ2-4
v_gene: TRBV4-3
abundance: few
d_gene: NA

CDR3nt: TGTGCCAGCAGTGAAGAGGGGATGGAGATTTCACCCCTCCACTTT
CDR3aa: CASSEEGMEISPLHF
len: 15
j_gene: TRBJ1-6
v_gene: TRBV2
abundance: NA
d_gene: NA

CDR3nt: TGTGCCAGCAGTATACAAGAGACCCAGTACTTC
CDR3aa: CASSIQETQYF
len: 11
j_gene: TRBJ2-5
v_gene: TRBV7-2
abundance: NA
d_gene: NA

CDR3nt: TGTGCCAGCAGCCCGGGACTCGCCACCCCAGATACGCAGTATTTT
CDR3aa: CASSPGLATPDTQYF
len: 15
j_gene: TRBJ2-3
v_gene: TRBV4-2
abundance: NA
d_gene: NA

CDR3nt: TGTGCCAGCAGTTTGGTGGGGATGGACGGCTACACCTTC
CDR3aa: CASSLVGMDGYTF
len: 13
j_gene: TRBJ1-2
v_gene: TRBV27
abundance: NA
d_gene: NA